These 22 T cell receptor beta chains share one sample of origin, sequenced in a study of Ad26.COV2.S vaccination and SARS-CoV-2 variants. Clones were sequenced by immunoSEQ multiplex PCR, and TCRdb holds only the in-frame ones, with some missing. This sample has hundreds of thousands of clones, with about 89% found just once. Specified treatment: about 20 received Ad26.COV2.S at low or high dose, single or two shots; about 5 received placebo; per-sample allocation not given. Each sample was drawn 63 days after the first injection (of vaccine or placebo). The input for sequencing was peripheral blood, taken in a trial of Ad26.COV2.S vaccine versus placebo. These TCRs come from a person between 18 and 60 years old who received the Ad26.COV2.S COVID-19 vaccine or a placebo.

This chain uses TRBV19 with TRBJ2-6; D uncertain. This CDR3 region has 13 residues. Germline V gives CDR1 LNHDA, CDR2 SQIVND (reference sequence). Trimming took off 8 bases at V and 0 bases at J, with 5 bases between the two ends. CDR3 sequence reads: CASRLSGANVLTF. CDR3 DNA: TGTGCCAGTCGCCTCTCTGGGGCCAACGTCCTGACTTTC. Full variable domain (rest looked up from reference TRBV19 and TRBJ2-6): DGGITQSPKYLFRKEGQNVTLSCEQNLNHDAMYWYRQDPGQGLRLIYYSQIVNDFQKGDIAEGYSVSREKKESFPLTVTSAQKNPTAFYLCASRLSGANVLTFGAGSRLTVL.

The CDR3 DNA follows: TGTGCCAGCAGCGGCAACAGGGAGTTCAACTATGGCTACACCTTC. Protein: CASSGNREFNYGYTF. V gene TRBV9 combines with J gene TRBJ1-2; a weak D match, TRBD1 (6 bases). Trimming removed 3 bases from V and 2 bases from J, with 14 bases in between. CDR1 is SGDLS, CDR2 YYNGEE, per germline. The CDR3 covers 15 residues.

The CDR3 sequence is CASSFSDRLFF. CDR3 bases: TGTGCCAGCAGTTTCTCCGACAGGCTGTTTTTT. The rearrangement links TRBV12-3 or TRBV12-4 to TRBJ1-4, with D perhaps TRBD1 (6 bases). The CDR3 spans 11 residues. The V and J ends lost 3 bases and 14 bases respectively, with 10 bases between them.

The V and J genes are TRBV7-2 and TRBJ1-1, with 7 bases identical to TRBD1. Germline-derived CDR1 and CDR2 are SGHTA and FQGNSA. The CDR3 loop spans 15 amino acids. The V segment lost 6 bases and the J segment 5 bases; nucleotides outside the gene matches: 12. The chain's CDR3 is CASSYSTGVGTEAFF. The CDR3 bases are TGTGCCAGCAGTTACTCCACAGGGGTAGGGACTGAAGCTTTCTTT.

The chain employs TRBV6-2 or TRBV6-3 and TRBJ2-7; no clear D gene. This CDR3 has 15 amino acids. Germline lookup yields CDR1 MNHEY and CDR2 SVGEGT. The V end was cut by 0 bases, the J end by 1 base, with 10 bases between. The CDR3, as DNA: TGTGCCAGCAGTTACTCGAGTGAAGGGTCCTACGAGCAGTACTTC. It translates to CASSYSSEGSYEQYF.

The V and J genes are TRBV7-8 and TRBJ2-3; D is uncertain. V lost 2 bases, J lost 6 bases, and 3 bases lay in between. The CDR3 runs 11 residues. The germline V gene encodes CDR1 SGHVS and CDR2 FQNEAQ. CDR3 region: CASSLIDTQYF. The CDR3 coding sequence is TGTGCCAGCAGCTTAATTGATACGCAGTATTTT.

This clone was found a few times. The chain recombines TRBV7-3 with TRBJ2-7; the D is unclear. This CDR3 spans 15 amino acids. V lost 2 bases and J 2 bases, leaving 13 bases between the germline ends. Germline values: CDR1 SGHTA, CDR2 FQGTGA. CDR3 loop: CASSLGPGGTYEQYF. CDR3 nucleotide sequence: TGTGCCAGCAGCTTAGGGCCCGGTGGAACCTACGAGCAGTACTTC.

The rearrangement uses TRBV27 and TRBJ2-7, with 10 positions matching TRBD1. Looked up from germline, CDR1 is MNHEY and CDR2 is SMNVEV (reference sequence). V dropped 3 bases and J dropped 6; count of bases not matched to a gene: 11. The CDR3 spans 16 residues. CDR3 nucleotides: TGTGCCAGCAGTTTCTTTGCCGGGACAGGGGTCTCCGAGCAGTACTTC. This sequence encodes CASSFFAGTGVSEQYF.

The chain recombines TRBV10-3 with TRBJ2-1, with 13 bases identical to TRBD2. This CDR3 is built from 16 residues. Trimming cost V 4 bases and J 9 bases; bases outside gene matches: 9. Germline V lookup: CDR1 ENHRY, CDR2 SYGVKD. The CDR3 sequence is CAISVSTGTSGVEQFF. CDR3 nucleotides: TGTGCCATCAGTGTGTCTACGGGGACTAGCGGGGTTGAGCAGTTCTTC.

J is TRBJ2-5 and V is TRBV5-5; D call uncertain. CDR1 is SGHKS, CDR2 YYEKEE, per germline (reference sequence). The CDR3 totals 14 residues. V was pared by 4 bases and J by 5 bases, with 15 bases between. The CDR3 coding sequence is TGTGCCAGCAGCCCCAACTGGGCTCGGGAGACCCAGTACTTC. Residues: CASSPNWARETQYF.

This chain links TRBV6-1 with TRBJ1-3; D gene uncertain. CDR1 and CDR2 from the germline V gene are MNHNS and SASEGT. CDR3 length: 13 residues. V was cut by 2 bases and J by 4 bases, with 6 bases left in between. DNA for the CDR3: TGTGCCAGCAGTGAAAATGCAGGAAACACCATATATTTT. Its protein product is CASSENAGNTIYF.

The chain links TRBV4-1 to TRBJ2-1; either TRBD1 or TRBD2 may supply D (5 bases each). Trimming shortened V by 4 bases and J by 2 bases, and 12 bases separated the two germline ends. The germline V gene has CDR1 MGHRA and CDR2 YSYEKL. The CDR3 totals 15 residues. The CDR3 loop is CASSPLGTTYNEQFF. The CDR3 DNA reads as TGCGCCAGCAGCCCACTCGGGACGACCTACAATGAGCAGTTCTTC.

The V call is TRBV27, the J call TRBJ1-1, with D maybe TRBD1 (6 bases). The CDR3 has 17 residues. Germline CDR1 MNHEY, CDR2 SMNVEV (reference sequence). Trimming removed 5 bases from V and 1 base from J, with 20 bases in between. The CDR3 region has the DNA TGTGCCAGCAGTCAAAACTTTCAGGGGAATCAGAACACTGAAGCTTTCTTT. Translated, it gives CASSQNFQGNQNTEAFF.

The DNA for the CDR3 is TGTGCCAGCAGTTTACAACGGTATGGCTACACCTTC. Encoded protein: CASSLQRYGYTF. The V call is TRBV12-3 or TRBV12-4, the J call TRBJ1-2, with D unclear. The CDR3 totals 12 residues. Trimming removed 2 bases at V and 5 bases at J, with 6 bases between.

On this clone: This CDR3 is also generated by other DNA sequences in the sample. This sequence joins TRBV20-1 and TRBJ2-7; no definite D call. This CDR3 is built from 11 residues. V gave up 3 bases and J gave up 1 base, with 4 bases separating them. Per the germline V gene, CDR1 is DFQATT and CDR2 is SNEGSKA (reference sequence). CDR3 in amino acids: CSARSSYEQYF. In nucleotides, the CDR3 is TGCAGTGCTAGGTCATCCTACGAGCAGTACTTC.

The chain links TRBV5-1 to TRBJ2-7; possible D gene TRBD2, 7 bases. The V gene's germline CDR1 is SGHRS and CDR2 YFSETQ. Trimming cost V 0 bases and J 2 bases, with 21 bases left between them. CDR3 size: 18 residues. CDR3 loop: CASSLAPPGRTVPYEQYF. CDR3 DNA sequence: TGCGCCAGCAGCTTGGCCCCCCCCGGGAGGACAGTTCCCTACGAGCAGTACTTC.

V and J are TRBV5-1 and TRBJ2-1, with TRBD2 as a possible D gene (6 bases). This CDR3 has 16 amino acids. V lost 4 bases and J lost 3, with 17 bases in between. CDR1 and CDR2 from the germline V gene are SGHRS and YFSETQ. In DNA form, the CDR3 reads TGCGCCAGCAGCCCGCTGGGACTCGCAAACTACAATGAGCAGTTCTTC. It is translated as CASSPLGLANYNEQFF. The full variable domain, rest sourced from reference TRBV5-1 and TRBJ2-1, is KAGVTQTPRYLIKTRGQQVTLSCSPISGHRSVSWYQQTPGQGLQFLFEYFSETQRNKGNFPGRFSGRQFSNSRSEMNVSTLELGDSALYLCASSPLGLANYNEQFFGPGTRLTVL.

DNA for the CDR3: TGTGCCAGCGACCATAATTACGATGAGCAGTTCTTC. This translates into CASDHNYDEQFF. This rearrangement joins TRBV19 to TRBJ2-1, with D hard to call. The CDR3 totals 12 residues. Germline-derived CDR1 and CDR2 are LNHDA and SQIVND (reference sequence). Trimming stripped 9 bases from V and 8 bases from J, with 14 bases between.

The chain has TRBV11-3 and TRBJ2-4; either TRBD1 or TRBD2 may fit D (5 bases each). This CDR3 has 14 residues. Germline CDR1 is SGHNT and CDR2 is YENEEA. The germline V and J ends were trimmed by 8 bases and 5 bases, with 16 bases remaining between them. DNA for the CDR3: TGTGCCAGCCGGGACCGGGGATTCGAAAACATTCAGTACTTC. It specifies CASRDRGFENIQYF. Looking up the rest from reference TRBV11-3 and TRBJ2-4 gives the full variable domain: EAGVVQSPRYKIIEKKQPVAFWCNPISGHNTLYWYLQNLGQGPELLIRYENEEAVDDSQLPKDRFSAERLKGVDSTLKIQPAELGDSAVYLCASRDRGFENIQYFGAGTRLSVL.

V and J are TRBV3-1 (or the pseudogene TRBV3-2) and TRBJ1-2, with D hard to call. CDR1 is LGHDT and CDR2 is YNNKEL in the germline V gene (reference sequence). This CDR3 is 13 amino acids long. Deletions cut 4 bases from V and 5 bases from J, with 11 bases between. In nucleotides, the CDR3 is TGTGCCAGCAGCCTAAGCCCCCGGTATGGCTACACCTTC. Its translation: CASSLSPRYGYTF.

The chain combines TRBV5-1 with TRBJ2-1; 12 nucleotides line up with TRBD2. Germline CDR1 and CDR2: SGHRS and YFSETQ. The CDR3 length is 17 residues. V lost 2 bases to trimming and J lost 0 bases; unmatched junction nucleotides: 3. As DNA, the CDR3 is TGCGCCAGCAGCTTCCTAGCGGGAGGGAGCTCCTACAATGAGCAGTTCTTC. Amino acids: CASSFLAGGSSYNEQFF.

The V call is TRBV13, the J call TRBJ2-7; tentatively, D is TRBD1 or TRBD2 (5 bases each). Germline V lookup: CDR1 PRHDT, CDR2 FYEKMQ (reference sequence). Deletions cut 3 bases from V and 1 base from J, with 7 bases between. The CDR3 covers 13 residues. The CDR3 region is CASSLGVSYEQYF. CDR3 DNA: TGTGCCAGCAGCTTGGGGGTTTCCTACGAGCAGTACTTC.